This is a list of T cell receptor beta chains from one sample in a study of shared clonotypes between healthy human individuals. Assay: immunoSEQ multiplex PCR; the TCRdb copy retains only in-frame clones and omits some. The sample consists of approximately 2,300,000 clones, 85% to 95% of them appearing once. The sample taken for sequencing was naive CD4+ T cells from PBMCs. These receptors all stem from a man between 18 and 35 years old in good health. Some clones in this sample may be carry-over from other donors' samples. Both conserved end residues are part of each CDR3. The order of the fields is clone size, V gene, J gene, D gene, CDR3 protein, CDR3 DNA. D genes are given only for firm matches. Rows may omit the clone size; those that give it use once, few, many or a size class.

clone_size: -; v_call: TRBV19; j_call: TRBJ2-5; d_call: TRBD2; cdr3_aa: CASSIGLAGGQETQYF; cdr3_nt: TGTGCCAGTAGTATCGGACTAGCGGGAGGGCAAGAGACCCAGTACTTC
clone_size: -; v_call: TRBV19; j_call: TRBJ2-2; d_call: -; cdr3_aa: CASSFDRNTGELFF; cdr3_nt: TGTGCCAGTAGTTTCGACAGGAACACCGGGGAGCTGTTTTTT
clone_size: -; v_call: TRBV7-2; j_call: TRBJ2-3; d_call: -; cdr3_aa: CASSLARGRGNTDTQYF; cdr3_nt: TGTGCCAGCAGCTTAGCGCGTGGTAGGGGAAACACAGATACGCAGTATTTT
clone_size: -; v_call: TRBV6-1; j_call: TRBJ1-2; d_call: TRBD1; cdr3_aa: CAITGRGTGVYGYTF; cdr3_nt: TGTGCCATTACCGGAAGGGGGACAGGGGTATATGGCTACACCTTC
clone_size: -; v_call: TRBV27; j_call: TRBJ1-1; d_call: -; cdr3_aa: CASGIGGPRMNTEAFF; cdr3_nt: TGTGCCAGCGGAATTGGGGGACCGCGGATGAACACTGAAGCTTTCTTT
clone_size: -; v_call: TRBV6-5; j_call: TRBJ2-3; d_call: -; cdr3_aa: CASSYKLPSTDTQYF; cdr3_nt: TGTGCCAGCAGTTATAAGCTACCTAGCACAGATACGCAGTATTTT
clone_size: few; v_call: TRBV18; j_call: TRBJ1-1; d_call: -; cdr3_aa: CASSSGLNTEAFF; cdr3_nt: TGTGCCAGCTCATCTGGATTGAACACTGAAGCTTTCTTT
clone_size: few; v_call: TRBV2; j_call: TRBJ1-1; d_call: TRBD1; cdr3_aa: CASSRQGAWDTEAFF; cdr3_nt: TGTGCCAGCAGCCGACAGGGGGCGTGGGACACTGAAGCTTTCTTT
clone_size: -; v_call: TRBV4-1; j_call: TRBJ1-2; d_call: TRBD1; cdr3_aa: CASSHPDRGFYGYTF; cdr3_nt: TGCGCCAGCAGTCATCCCGACAGGGGATTCTATGGCTACACCTTC
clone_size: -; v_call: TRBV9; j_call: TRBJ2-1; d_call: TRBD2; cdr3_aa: CASSVTAGDYNEQFF; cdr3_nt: TGTGCCAGCAGCGTAACAGCGGGAGACTACAATGAGCAGTTCTTC
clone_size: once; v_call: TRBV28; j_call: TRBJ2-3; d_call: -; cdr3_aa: CASLLGGGRDTQYF; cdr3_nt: TGTGCCAGCTTACTGGGAGGGGGCCGGGATACGCAGTATTTT
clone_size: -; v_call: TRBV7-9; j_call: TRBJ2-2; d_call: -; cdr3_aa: CASSDPSGTTRTGELFF; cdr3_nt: TGTGCCAGCAGCGACCCATCCGGGACCACACGAACCGGGGAGCTGTTTTTT
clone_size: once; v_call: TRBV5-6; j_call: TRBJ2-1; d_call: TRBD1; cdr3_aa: CASSSRQGSYNEQFF; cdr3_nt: TGTGCCAGCAGCTCGCGACAGGGCTCCTACAATGAGCAGTTCTTC
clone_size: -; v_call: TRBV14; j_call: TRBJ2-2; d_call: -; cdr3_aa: CASSPQGQGNNGELFF; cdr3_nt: TGTGCCAGCAGCCCCCAAGGGCAGGGGAACAACGGGGAGCTGTTTTTT
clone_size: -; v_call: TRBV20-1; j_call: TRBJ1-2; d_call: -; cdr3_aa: CSARDPGGYTF; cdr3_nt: TGCAGTGCTAGAGATCCAGGTGGCTACACCTTC
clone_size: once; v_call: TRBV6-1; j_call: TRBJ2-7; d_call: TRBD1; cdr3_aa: CASSVLPGQGAREQYF; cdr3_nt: TGTGCCAGCAGTGTCCTTCCGGGACAGGGGGCGCGTGAGCAGTACTTC
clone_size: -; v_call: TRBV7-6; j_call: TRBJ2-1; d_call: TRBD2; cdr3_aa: CASSLGSGRVPGDNEQFF; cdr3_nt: TGTGCCAGCAGCTTAGGTAGCGGGAGGGTACCCGGGGACAATGAGCAGTTCTTC
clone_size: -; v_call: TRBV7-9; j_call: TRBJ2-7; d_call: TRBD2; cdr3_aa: CASSSGLAGDHEQYF; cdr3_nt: TGTGCCAGCAGCTCGGGACTAGCGGGAGACCACGAGCAGTACTTC
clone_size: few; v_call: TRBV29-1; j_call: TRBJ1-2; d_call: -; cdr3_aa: CSVTDNYGYTF; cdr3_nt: TGCAGCGTTACGGATAACTATGGCTACACCTTC
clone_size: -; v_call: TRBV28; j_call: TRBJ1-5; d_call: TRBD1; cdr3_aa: CASTTGTAMNQPQHF; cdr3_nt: TGTGCCAGCACAACCGGGACAGCGATGAATCAGCCCCAGCATTTT
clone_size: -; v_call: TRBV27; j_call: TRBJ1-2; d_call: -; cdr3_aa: CASSLRQGYGYTF; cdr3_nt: TGTGCCAGCAGTTTACGGCAGGGCTATGGCTACACCTTC
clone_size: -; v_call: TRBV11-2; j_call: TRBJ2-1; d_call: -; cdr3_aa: CASSPRVYNEQFF; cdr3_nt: TGTGCCAGCAGCCCACGAGTTTACAATGAGCAGTTCTTC
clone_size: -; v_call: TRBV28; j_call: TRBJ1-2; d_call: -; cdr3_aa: CASTLFGWSANYGYTF; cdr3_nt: TGTGCCAGCACCCTTTTTGGCTGGTCAGCTAACTATGGCTACACCTTC
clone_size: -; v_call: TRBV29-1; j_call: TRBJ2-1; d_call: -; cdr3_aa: CSVVLGGHTYNEQFF; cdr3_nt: TGCAGCGTGGTTTTAGGGGGACACACCTACAATGAGCAGTTCTTC
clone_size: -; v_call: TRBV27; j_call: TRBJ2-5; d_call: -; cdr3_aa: CASSFVRAGETQYF; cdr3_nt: TGTGCCAGCAGTTTCGTCCGGGCGGGTGAGACCCAGTACTTC
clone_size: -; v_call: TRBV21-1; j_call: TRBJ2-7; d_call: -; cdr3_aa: CASSARDSPLYEQYF; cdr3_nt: TGTGCCAGCAGCGCCAGGGACAGCCCCTTATACGAGCAGTACTTC
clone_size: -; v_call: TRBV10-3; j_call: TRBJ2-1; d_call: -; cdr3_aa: CAISDRVGQSSYNEQFF; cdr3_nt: TGTGCCATCAGTGATCGTGTGGGGCAAAGCTCCTACAATGAGCAGTTCTTC
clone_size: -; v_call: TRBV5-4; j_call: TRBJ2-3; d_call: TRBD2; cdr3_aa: CASSLFLAGGPIDTQYF; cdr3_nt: TGTGCCAGCAGCTTGTTTCTAGCGGGAGGGCCTATAGATACGCAGTATTTT
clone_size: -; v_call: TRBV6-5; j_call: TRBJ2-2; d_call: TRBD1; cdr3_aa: CASNRQGRGTGELFF; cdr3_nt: TGTGCCAGCAACAGACAGGGGCGCGGCACCGGGGAGCTGTTTTTT
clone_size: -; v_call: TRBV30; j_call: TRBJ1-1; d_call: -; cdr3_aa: CAWSATLGDTEAFF; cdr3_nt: TGTGCCTGGAGTGCCACCCTAGGGGACACTGAAGCTTTCTTT
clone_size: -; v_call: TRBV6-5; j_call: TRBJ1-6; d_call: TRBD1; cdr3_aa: CASSSPTGTNSPLHF; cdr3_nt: TGTGCCAGCAGTTCCCCGACAGGGACGAATTCACCCCTCCACTTT
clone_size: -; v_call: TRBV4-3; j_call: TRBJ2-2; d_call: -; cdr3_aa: CASSQEQGATGELFF; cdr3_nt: TGCGCCAGCAGCCAAGAGCAGGGAGCCACCGGGGAGCTGTTTTTT
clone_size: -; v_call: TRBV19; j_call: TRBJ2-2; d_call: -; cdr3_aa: CATTGGRPNTGELFF; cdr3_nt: TGTGCCACCACCGGGGGGCGGCCGAACACCGGGGAGCTGTTTTTT
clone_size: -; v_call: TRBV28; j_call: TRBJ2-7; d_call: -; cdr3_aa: CASSFPSDEQYF; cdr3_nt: TGTGCCAGCAGTTTTCCGTCGGACGAGCAGTACTTC
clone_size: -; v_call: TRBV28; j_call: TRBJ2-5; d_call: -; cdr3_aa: CASSLQGLETQYF; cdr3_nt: TGTGCCAGCAGCTTGCAGGGTTTAGAGACCCAGTACTTC
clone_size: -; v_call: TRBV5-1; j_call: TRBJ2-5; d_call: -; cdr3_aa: CASSLGPGLQETQYF; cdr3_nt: TGCGCCAGCAGCCTTGGACCGGGCCTCCAAGAGACCCAGTACTTC
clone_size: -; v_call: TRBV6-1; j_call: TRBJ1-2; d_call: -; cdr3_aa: CASSEGGVHYGYTF; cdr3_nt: TGTGCCAGCAGTGAAGGCGGAGTCCACTATGGCTACACCTTC
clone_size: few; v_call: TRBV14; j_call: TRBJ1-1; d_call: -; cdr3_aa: CASSQEGPQMNTEAFF; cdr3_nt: TGTGCCAGCAGCCAAGAGGGCCCGCAGATGAACACTGAAGCTTTCTTT
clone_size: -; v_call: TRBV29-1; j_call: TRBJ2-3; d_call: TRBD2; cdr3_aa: CSVETLARHTDTQYF; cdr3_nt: TGCAGCGTGGAAACACTAGCGAGACACACAGATACGCAGTATTTT